This T cell receptor beta chain was identified during a study of OX40 agonist ivuxolimab in advanced cancers. About the study: Intravenous ivuxolimab was administered to patients every 2 weeks at 0.01 to 10 mg/kg.

Sequencing was performed with immunoSEQ multiplex PCR; in TCRdb, only in-frame clones are kept and a portion is missing. The sample lists roughly 56,000 clones, roughly 77% occurring once. General observations from the study: At 0.1 to 3.0 mg/kg, clonal expansion of CD4+ and CD8+ blood T cells had occurred by week 6.

If patients had autoimmune disease history or systemic immunosuppression, they were excluded. This CDR3 has 12 residues. V gave up 2 bases and J gave up 7 bases, with 8 bases separating them. Germline V gives CDR1 MNHEY, CDR2 SVGAGI. As regards this clone: Its antigen is undetermined.

This specimen was CD4+ or CD8+ T cells sorted from blood, taken in a trial of the OX40 agonist ivuxolimab. This TCR was recovered from an adult with an advanced solid tumor such as melanoma, head and neck, liver or kidney cancer. This rearrangement joins TRBV6-5 to TRBJ2-5; D not resolved. CDR3 sequence: CASSYPAGTQYF. The CDR3 nucleotides are TGTGCCAGCAGTTACCCGGCAGGGACCCAGTACTTC.